These T cell receptor beta chains were read from a single sample in a study of blood T cell repertoires in COVID-19. The data were produced by immunoSEQ multiplex PCR, yet TCRdb's version contains in-frame clones alone and is incomplete. Here the sample spans some 200,000 clones, around four fifths being singletons. Sequencing was done on a sample of peripheral blood. The receptors here all came from a man aged 25 to 45 with active or convalescent COVID-19. The CDR3 runs from the conserved cysteine through the conserved F or W. The D gene is left open where the match is weak. Size is stated for part of the rows, as once, few or many counts, or as a class when the clone is expanded.

CDR3,DNA,D,size,V,J
CASSSGLRTDTQYF,TGTGCCAGCAGTTCGGGACTAAGGACAGATACGCAGTATTTT,TRBD2,.,TRBV2,TRBJ2-3
CASSAENRGRNSPLHF,TGCGCCAGCAGCGCCGAAAACAGGGGGCGTAATTCACCCCTCCACTTT,TRBD1,.,TRBV5-1,TRBJ1-6
CASSLGVGGETQYF,TGTGCCAGCAGCTTAGGGGTCGGGGGAGAGACCCAGTACTTC,.,.,TRBV11-2,TRBJ2-5
CASSHTAEGAGGNTIYF,TGTGCCAGCAGCCACACGGCGGAGGGGGCAGGGGGAAACACCATATATTTT,TRBD1,.,TRBV5-6,TRBJ1-3
CASSGRDSNSPLHF,TGTGCCAGCAGCGGCCGAGACAGCAATTCACCCCTCCACTTT,.,.,TRBV7-8,TRBJ1-6
CASSPTSGYTGELFF,TGTGCCAGCAGTCCGACTAGCGGCTACACCGGGGAGCTGTTTTTT,TRBD2,.,TRBV2,TRBJ2-2
CASSYSPTGWGNEQFF,TGTGCCAGCAGTTACTCACCGACAGGGTGGGGCAATGAGCAGTTCTTC,TRBD1,.,TRBV6-5,TRBJ2-1
CASSQEWGSQSSYNSPLHF,TGTGCCAGCAGCCAAGAGTGGGGCAGTCAGAGCTCCTATAATTCACCCCTCCACTTT,.,.,TRBV4-2,TRBJ1-6
CASSQEGALTGELFF,TGTGCCAGCAGCCAAGAAGGGGCACTCACCGGGGAGCTGTTTTTT,.,.,TRBV3-1/TRBV3-2,TRBJ2-2
CASSPRGQGGTGELFF,TGCGCCAGCAGCCCTCGCGGCCAGGGCGGCACCGGGGAGCTGTTTTTT,.,.,TRBV5-1,TRBJ2-2
CASHFAGGGTEAFF,TGTGCCAGCCATTTCGCGGGCGGTGGGACTGAAGCTTTCTTT,.,once,TRBV11-3,TRBJ1-1
CASRAGQTGNEKLFF,TGTGCCAGCAGGGCCGGACAGACGGGGAATGAAAAACTGTTTTTT,.,.,TRBV2,TRBJ1-4
CASSRTGIGGNTIYF,TGTGCCAGCAGCAGGACAGGGATCGGAGGAAACACCATATATTTT,TRBD1,few,TRBV5-5,TRBJ1-3
CASSSYSSGSRDEQYF,TGTGCCAGCAGCTCGTACTCTAGCGGGAGTAGGGACGAGCAGTACTTC,TRBD2,.,TRBV7-9,TRBJ2-7
CSVDQGRTGELFF,TGCAGCGTTGATCAGGGTCGCACCGGGGAGCTGTTTTTT,.,.,TRBV29-1,TRBJ2-2
CASSYSQDATNEKLFF,TGTGCCAGCAGTTATAGTCAGGATGCAACTAATGAAAAACTGTTTTTT,.,.,TRBV6-5,TRBJ1-4
CASSIQAAGTGELFF,TGTGCCAGTAGTATCCAGGCAGCAGGCACCGGGGAGCTGTTTTTT,.,.,TRBV19,TRBJ2-2
CSVELYNEQFF,TGCAGCGTTGAACTTTACAATGAGCAGTTCTTC,.,.,TRBV29-1,TRBJ2-1
CASSQDLSGTVKETQYF,TGTGCCAGCAGCCAAGATCTAAGCGGGACGGTTAAAGAGACCCAGTACTTC,TRBD2,.,TRBV3-1/TRBV3-2,TRBJ2-5
CASSLDWRAPDF,TGTGCCAGCAGCTTAGATTGGAGGGCTCCGGACTTC,.,.,TRBV7-2,TRBJ2-4
CASRQGGARTEAFF,TGTGCCAGCAGGCAAGGGGGCGCGCGGACTGAAGCTTTCTTT,TRBD1,.,TRBV7-3,TRBJ1-1
CSVVFVSRSYTF,TGCAGCGTTGTTTTTGTTTCCAGGTCCTACACCTTC,.,.,TRBV29-1,TRBJ1-2
CASRTGGGTGELFF,TGTGCCAGCAGGACAGGGGGCGGTACCGGGGAGCTGTTTTTT,TRBD1,.,TRBV11-2,TRBJ2-2
CASSQDVSRPAQYF,TGTGCCAGCAGCCAAGATGTTTCCAGGCCAGCCCAGTACTTC,.,.,TRBV3-1/TRBV3-2,TRBJ2-5
CASSRGTGGPRDTQYF,TGTGCCAGCAGCAGAGGAACGGGGGGGCCGAGAGATACGCAGTATTTT,TRBD2,.,TRBV7-3,TRBJ2-3
CAISLRDSPRGYTF,TGTGCCATTTCCCTGAGGGACTCGCCCCGGGGCTACACCTTC,.,.,TRBV10-3,TRBJ1-2
CSGAPTLLNTEAFF,TGCAGCGGTGCCCCGACTCTCTTGAACACTGAAGCTTTCTTT,.,once,TRBV29-1,TRBJ1-1
CSVPSGGSTEAFF,TGCAGCGTTCCTTCAGGAGGGAGCACTGAAGCTTTCTTT,.,.,TRBV29-1,TRBJ1-1
CASSLGHYEQYF,TGTGCCAGCAGTTTAGGCCACTACGAGCAGTACTTC,.,.,TRBV27,TRBJ2-7
CASSHGQDGGYTF,TGTGCCAGCAGTCATGGACAGGATGGAGGCTACACCTTC,TRBD1,.,TRBV5-6,TRBJ1-2
CASSQAGGAYTDTQYF,TGCGCCAGCAGCCAAGCCGGGGGGGCCTATACAGATACGCAGTATTTT,TRBD2,few,TRBV4-1,TRBJ2-3
CASSSDTGELFF,TGTGCCAGCAGTAGCGACACCGGGGAGCTGTTTTTT,.,.,TRBV25-1,TRBJ2-2
CSASSGRASGYTF,TGCAGTGCTAGTTCGGGCAGGGCCAGTGGCTACACCTTC,.,many,TRBV20-1,TRBJ1-2
CSVTGLFQGEQYF,TGCAGCGTTACTGGACTATTTCAAGGCGAGCAGTACTTC,.,.,TRBV29-1,TRBJ2-7
CAWKALGKGYTF,TGTGCCTGGAAGGCGCTGGGCAAGGGCTACACCTTC,.,.,TRBV30,TRBJ1-2
CASSQEARGGYGYTF,TGTGCCAGCAGCCAAGAGGCCCGGGGAGGCTATGGCTACACCTTC,.,.,TRBV3-1/TRBV3-2,TRBJ1-2
CASSLWEKTEAFF,TGTGCCAGCAGCTTATGGGAGAAGACTGAAGCTTTCTTT,.,once,TRBV7-3,TRBJ1-1
CATSDSGARLAGGNYNEQFF,TGTGCCACCAGTGATTCGGGCGCTAGACTAGCGGGAGGGAATTACAATGAGCAGTTCTTC,TRBD2,.,TRBV24-1,TRBJ2-1
CASSEGTGSSGANVLTF,TGTGCCAGCAGTGAGGGGACAGGCAGCTCTGGGGCCAACGTCCTGACTTTC,TRBD1,medium-sized,TRBV25-1,TRBJ2-6
CASSQDYVVQGYGYTF,TGTGCCAGCAGCCAAGATTACGTTGTACAGGGGTATGGCTACACCTTC,TRBD1,.,TRBV3-1/TRBV3-2,TRBJ1-2
CASSLMTSAYNEQFF,TGTGCCAGCAGCCTTATGACTAGCGCTTACAATGAGCAGTTCTTC,TRBD2,.,TRBV11-3,TRBJ2-1
CSAPSGGEQYF,TGCAGCGCCCCTAGCGGGGGCGAGCAGTACTTC,TRBD2,.,TRBV29-1,TRBJ2-7
CASSPLGRGGETQYF,TGCGCCAGCAGCCCCCTAGGAAGGGGAGGGGAGACCCAGTACTTC,TRBD2,.,TRBV5-1,TRBJ2-5
CAWSRQGYSDTQYF,TGTGCCTGGAGTCGTCAGGGATACTCAGATACGCAGTATTTT,.,.,TRBV30,TRBJ2-3
CASSLTHSYNEQFF,TGTGCCAGCAGCTTAACCCACAGCTACAATGAGCAGTTCTTC,.,.,TRBV7-3,TRBJ2-1
CASGLGAGGFLDTQYF,TGTGCTAGTGGTTTGGGAGCGGGAGGGTTCCTGGATACGCAGTATTTT,TRBD2,.,TRBV12-5,TRBJ2-3
CSVSVLGIGELFF,TGCAGCGTTTCGGTCCTGGGCATCGGGGAGCTGTTTTTT,.,.,TRBV29-1,TRBJ2-2
CASTPRGLNTEAFF,TGTGCCAGCACCCCTCGGGGATTGAACACTGAAGCTTTCTTT,.,.,TRBV28,TRBJ1-1
CASSGEDRVGSPLHF,TGTGCCAGCAGCGGCGAAGACAGGGTGGGTTCACCCCTCCACTTT,TRBD1,.,TRBV9,TRBJ1-6
CASSWDSGNQPQHF,TGTGCCAGTAGCTGGGACAGTGGGAATCAGCCCCAGCATTTT,TRBD1,.,TRBV19,TRBJ1-5
CASSQDQDGDNQPQHF,TGCGCCAGCAGCCAGGATCAGGACGGGGACAATCAGCCCCAGCATTTT,.,.,TRBV4-1,TRBJ1-5
CASSKLAGGIYEQYF,TGTGCCAGCAGCAAGTTAGCGGGAGGAATCTACGAGCAGTACTTC,TRBD2,.,TRBV6-2/TRBV6-3,TRBJ2-7
CASRKGQANTGELFF,TGTGCCAGCAGAAAGGGACAGGCGAACACCGGGGAGCTGTTTTTT,TRBD1,.,TRBV28,TRBJ2-2
CASSLLGRVGEKLFF,TGCGCCAGCAGCTTGCTGGGCAGGGTGGGTGAAAAACTGTTTTTT,.,.,TRBV5-1,TRBJ1-4
CASSASTGTSGSHEQYF,TGCGCCAGCAGCGCATCAACAGGGACTAGCGGGAGTCACGAGCAGTACTTC,TRBD2,.,TRBV10-1,TRBJ2-7
CSVGDRAGELFF,TGCAGCGTTGGGGACAGGGCCGGGGAGCTGTTTTTT,TRBD1,.,TRBV29-1,TRBJ2-2
CASRTVSNQPQHF,TGTGCCAGCCGGACAGTTAGCAATCAGCCCCAGCATTTT,.,.,TRBV2,TRBJ1-5
CASSESNSRGRAFYEQFF,TGCGCCAGCAGTGAGTCGAACTCGCGCGGGAGGGCTTTCTATGAGCAGTTCTTC,TRBD2,.,TRBV10-1,TRBJ2-1